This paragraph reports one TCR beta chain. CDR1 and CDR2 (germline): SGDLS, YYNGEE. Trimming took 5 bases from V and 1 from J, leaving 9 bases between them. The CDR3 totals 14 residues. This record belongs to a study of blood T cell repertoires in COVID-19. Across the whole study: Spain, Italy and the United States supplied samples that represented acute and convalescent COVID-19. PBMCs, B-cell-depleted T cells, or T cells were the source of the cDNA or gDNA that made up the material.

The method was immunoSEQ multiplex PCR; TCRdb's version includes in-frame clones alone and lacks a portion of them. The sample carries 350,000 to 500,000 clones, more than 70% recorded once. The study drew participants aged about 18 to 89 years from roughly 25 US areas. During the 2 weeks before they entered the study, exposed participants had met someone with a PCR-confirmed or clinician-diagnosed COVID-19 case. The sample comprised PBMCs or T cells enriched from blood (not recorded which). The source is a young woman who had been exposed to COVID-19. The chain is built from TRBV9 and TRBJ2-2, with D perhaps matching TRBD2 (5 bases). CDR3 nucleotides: TGTGCCAGCAGTCCGGACTTGAACACCGGGGAGCTGTTTTTT. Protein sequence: CASSPDLNTGELFF.